This passage covers 10 T cell receptor beta chains from one sample sequenced in a study of human thymus T cells. Resections that were taken during corrective heart surgery supplied the thymus tissue. Produced via immunoSEQ multiplex PCR; TCRdb's table is partial and in-frame only. This table has under 150,000 clones, just under 95% appearing once. The sample consisted of thymus tissue. All receptors derive from a boy under three years old with a congenital heart defect but otherwise immunologically healthy.

The chain combines TRBV4-3 with TRBJ1-2; 10 nucleotides line up with TRBD1. J gave up 0 bases and V 0 bases, and 7 bases lay outside the gene matches. There are 18 residues in the CDR3. Germline CDR1 and CDR2: LGHNA and YSLEER. The CDR3 loop reads CASSQDQTGGSTNYGYTF. CDR3 DNA sequence: TGCGCCAGCAGCCAAGATCAGACAGGGGGCTCCACTAACTATGGCTACACCTTC.

The count of this clone is one. V gene TRBV27 combines with J gene TRBJ1-3; TRBD1 might be the D (6 bases). CDR3 length: 18 amino acids. CDR1 and CDR2 (germline): MNHEY, SMNVEV (reference sequence). Trimming took 4 bases from V and 0 from J, leaving 19 bases between them. The CDR3 reads CASSYPPSTGFSGNTIYF. CDR3 DNA: TGTGCCAGCAGTTATCCCCCATCCACAGGGTTCTCTGGAAACACCATATATTTT.

V and J are TRBV5-1 and TRBJ1-1; TRBD1 is a possible D gene (6 bases). Germline V gene data show CDR1 as SGHRS and CDR2 as YFSETQ. The germline V and J ends were trimmed by 2 bases and 1 base, with 12 bases remaining between them. The CDR3 is 15 amino acids. This chain's CDR3 is CASSLQGDTNTEAFF. The CDR3 DNA follows: TGCGCCAGCAGCTTACAGGGAGATACGAACACTGAAGCTTTCTTT.

In its sample, this clone was seen a few times. V gene TRBV5-6 combines with J gene TRBJ1-1; TRBD1 might be the D (5 bases). The CDR3 is made up of 11 amino acids. V gave up 4 bases and J gave up 7 bases, with 8 bases separating them. Germline lookup yields CDR1 SGHDT and CDR2 YYEEEE. This CDR3 is CASSLGDEAFF. CDR3 DNA sequence: TGTGCCAGCAGCCTAGGGGATGAAGCTTTCTTT.

This clone was seen once. The chain is built from TRBV14 and TRBJ2-7; a weak D match, TRBD2 (5 bases). The CDR3 has 16 residues. The germline V gene has CDR1 SGHDN and CDR2 FVKESK. Deletions cut 1 base from V and 3 bases from J, with 16 bases between. CDR3 DNA sequence: TGTGCCAGCAGCCAAGGGTCGCGGGCCCCCCTCTACGAGCAGTACTTC. Translated: CASSQGSRAPLYEQYF.

The chain couples TRBV19 to TRBJ1-1; the match to TRBD1 covers 7 bases. V shed 8 bases, J shed 4 bases, and the junction held 4 bases outside the gene matches. Germline V gene data show CDR1 as LNHDA and CDR2 as SQIVND (reference sequence). The CDR3 is made up of 12 amino acids. The CDR3 is CASPDRATEAFF. CDR3 nucleotide sequence: TGTGCCAGTCCTGACAGGGCCACTGAAGCTTTCTTT.

The chain links TRBV21-1 to TRBJ2-7; the table's D call, TRBD1, was not checked against the DNA. TRBV21-1 is marked as a pseudogene. The CDR3 contains 15 residues. The DNA of the CDR3 is TGTGCCAGCAGCGCCATCGGACAGGGCTCCTACGAGCAGTACTTC. This encodes CASSAIGQGSYEQYF.

J is TRBJ2-5 and V is TRBV27; D not resolved. The CDR3 length is 14 residues. Germline assignment: CDR1 MNHEY and CDR2 SMNVEV (reference sequence). Trimming pared 4 bases from V and 7 bases from J, leaving 16 bases between. This CDR3 is CASSSLAYPGTQYF. CDR3 coding DNA: TGTGCCAGCAGTTCTTTAGCCTACCCGGGGACCCAGTACTTC.

This chain uses TRBV14 with TRBJ2-7; a weak D match, TRBD2 (6 bases). Germline CDR1 and CDR2: SGHDN and FVKESK. This CDR3 is 16 amino acids long. V was shortened by 4 bases and J by 2 bases, with 18 bases between the two germline ends. The CDR3 spells CASSPKGSGGPYEQYF. Here the CDR3 DNA reads TGTGCCAGCAGCCCCAAAGGATCCGGGGGACCCTACGAGCAGTACTTC.

The chain employs TRBV4-3 and TRBJ2-5, with 12 bases matching TRBD2. J gave up 4 bases and V 0 bases, and 9 bases lay outside the gene matches. The germline V gene encodes CDR1 LGHNA and CDR2 YSLEER. The CDR3 has 18 residues. The CDR3 loop reads CASSQDSDLAGGIETQYF. The CDR3 DNA sequence: TGCGCCAGCAGCCAAGATTCGGACCTAGCGGGGGGGATAGAGACCCAGTACTTC.